The clone carrying this TCR beta chain was seen many times. Its target is not known. The sample comes from a study of regulatory T cells in long-lasting Graves disease. The CDR3 length is 13 residues. CDR1 and CDR2 (germline): DFQATT, SNEGSKA (reference sequence). Trimming took 1 base from V and 1 from J, leaving 7 bases between them. Arm-PCR with iRepertoire HTBI primers amplified the CDR3 regions for these TCR beta libraries. TCRdb processed the multiplex PCR reads anew with MiXCR; each CDR3 protein has one entry. The sample shows around 320,000 distinct CDR3 sequences, 16% of them seen only once. The time point was: newly diagnosed GD, antithyroid drugs for less than 3 months. Extracted RNA from PBMCs served as the source of the TCR library. Diagnosing Graves' disease relied on the American Thyroid Association guidelines. Study-wide points: The study found TRBV28, TRBJ1-2 and TRBJ2-5 favored in persistent disease.

The same specimen was also included in a second study, on T cells in Graves' hyperthyroidism and ophthalmopathy. That paper notes: When the TCR CDR3 underwent first-round RT-PCR, the HTBI primer set was used.

This chain joins TRBV20-1 and TRBJ1-1; possibly TRBD1 for D (5 bases). The starting material was peripheral blood mononuclear cells (PBMCs), obtained at new diagnosis, from a patient treated with antithyroid drugs. The TCR comes from a man in his forties or fifties with Graves disease. The CDR3: CSARGGENTEAFF. CDR3 bases: TGCAGTGCTAGAGGAGGGGAGAACACTGAAGCTTTCTTT.